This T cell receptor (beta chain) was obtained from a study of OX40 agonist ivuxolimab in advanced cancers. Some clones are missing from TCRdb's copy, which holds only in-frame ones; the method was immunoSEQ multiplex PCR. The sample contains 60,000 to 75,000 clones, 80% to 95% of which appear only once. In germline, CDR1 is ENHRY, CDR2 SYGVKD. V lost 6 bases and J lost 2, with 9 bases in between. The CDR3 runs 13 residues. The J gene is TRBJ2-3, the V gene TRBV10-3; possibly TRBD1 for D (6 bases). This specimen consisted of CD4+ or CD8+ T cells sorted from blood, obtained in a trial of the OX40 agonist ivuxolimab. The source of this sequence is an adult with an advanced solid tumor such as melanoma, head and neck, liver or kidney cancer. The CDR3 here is CAIRGDNTDTQYF. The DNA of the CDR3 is TGTGCCATCAGGGGGGACAACACAGATACGCAGTATTTT.